This TCR beta chain stems from a study of cytomegalovirus exposure and HLA in healthy donors. Study-wide findings and caveats: Among CMV-associated TCR beta chains, most appeared HLA-restricted in a later analysis. Later examination showed HLA-associated TCR beta chains had greater clonal expansion than equally common others.

Concerning this clone itself: Its antigen is not known.

It was with 60 Vbeta and 13 Jbeta primers that the PCR ran. Some clones are missing from TCRdb's copy, which holds only in-frame ones; the method was immunoSEQ multiplex PCR. The sample shows 150,000 to 200,000 clones, more than 65% of them seen only once. Input material: PBMCs. The receptor was isolated from a woman aged 30 to 39 in good health and CMV-seropositive.

This CDR3 reads CASSLGSDYGYTF. The CDR3 DNA sequence: TGTGCCAGCAGCTTAGGCAGCGATTATGGCTACACCTTC. V is TRBV7-2 and J is TRBJ1-2; D call uncertain. Germline V CDR1 and CDR2: SGHTA, FQGNSA. This CDR3 region has 13 residues. V dropped 1 base and J dropped 5 bases, with 8 bases sitting between them.